This T cell receptor (beta chain) was recorded in a study of OX40 agonist ivuxolimab in advanced cancers. About the investigation overall: Ivuxolimab, which targeted the costimulatory receptor OX40 (CD134), was an agonistic, fully human IgG2 monoclonal antibody. Partial responses were achieved by three dose-escalation patients, of whom one had hepatocellular carcinoma and two had cutaneous melanoma. Patients were allowed to have had prior anti-PD-1, anti-PD-L1 or anti-CTLA-4 therapy, and around 40% of the dose-escalation patients had previously received checkpoint inhibitors. Of the approximately 50 dose-escalation patients, hepatocellular carcinoma was present in approximately 20, melanoma in roughly 15, renal cell carcinoma in 9 and head and neck cancer in 9. The paper covers the monotherapy dose-escalation part of the phase I ivuxolimab trial, which included N ≈ 50 patients. Peripheral TCRbeta sequencing aimed to test whether ivuxolimab altered TCR sequence diversity and caused clonal T-cell expansion. Intravenous ivuxolimab was administered to patients every 2 weeks at six dose levels: 0.01, 0.1, 0.3, 1.5, 3 and 10 mg/kg. In the dose-escalation cohort, approximately 82% of patients were male, and the mean age was approximately 55 years, with a range of about 23 to 85.

In the case of this clone: Its target antigen remains unknown. Per-base qualities were not stored, and no clone one base away is much larger.

What the work shows at the level of the full study, not this receptor alone: At doses of 0.1 to 3.0 mg/kg, clonal expansion of both CD4+ and CD8+ T cells in blood was seen between baseline and week 6. After ivuxolimab, CD8+ T cells had more expanded clones than CD4+ T cells on average. Which antigens the clonally expanded peripheral T cells were specific for was not determined. In the 0.1-3.0 mg/kg groups, partial responders were among the patients with the lowest normalized peripheral clonal expansion, particularly in CD8+ T cells. Low levels of normalized T-cell clonal expansion were also shown by some nonresponding patients.

Patients with a history of autoimmune disease or receiving systemic immunosuppression were excluded from the trial. Peripheral blood for TCR sequencing was collected from all dose cohorts at baseline, on cycle 4 day 1, and on cycle 7 day 1. The samples were drawn from a first-in-human, open-label, multicenter phase I dose-escalation trial of ivuxolimab. The trial enrolled adults with locally advanced or metastatic head and neck squamous cell, hepatocellular, melanoma or renal cell carcinoma. CD4+ and CD8+ T cells were sorted separately from peripheral blood before TCR sequencing. For sequencing of the TCRbeta CDR3 region, genomic DNA was extracted from the sorted cells. The immunoSEQ Assay was used for sequencing of TCRbeta CDR3 regions. The clones in this table, taken by TCRdb from immuneACCESS, are in-frame only. Not every clone is retained; where verified, under half of the shortfall comes from an unresolved V gene, and the cause of the rest is unknown. The sample contains approximately 45,000 clones, approximately 86% of them found a single time. The ten largest clones add up to under 15% of the sample.

Sequences SGHNT (CDR1) and YYREEE (CDR2) are obtained from the germline V gene (reference sequence). The V and J ends are trimmed by 0 bases and 2 bases, leaving 9 bases between them. The CDR3 measures 15 amino acids from cysteine to phenylalanine. Here the CDR3 DNA is all that survives: 45 bases in frame from base 1. The V and J segments used are TRBV5-4 and TRBJ2-1; the D gene is possibly TRBD1 or TRBD2, with 5 bases matching each. The material was CD4+ or CD8+ T cells sorted from blood, obtained in a trial of the OX40 agonist ivuxolimab. The clonotype originates from an adult with an advanced solid tumor such as melanoma, head and neck, liver or kidney cancer. In nucleotides, the sequence is TGTGCCAGCAGCTTGGGTTGGGGGACCTACAATGAGCAGTTCTTC. It specifies CASSLGWGTYNEQFF.